This T cell receptor beta chain was captured by sequencing in a study of metastatic and nonmetastatic thyroid tumors. Study-level information: Thyroid patients, malignant and benign, had repertoires compared across blood and tumor or nodule tissue. Findings and limits, study-wide: As reported, TCR beta diversity in blood and tumor was significantly higher in malignant thyroid tumors than in benign nodules.

Original processing methods: Clinicopathological groups supplied CDR3 differences that were used to build a distant-metastasis classifier for papillary thyroid cancer. Using MiXCR, TCRdb reanalyzed the PCR reads. These V and J calls rely on TCRdb rather than the paper's analysis. The sample has roughly 8,700 clones; under 30% are singletons. This CDR3 is 15 amino acids long. V was pared by 0 bases and J by 2 bases, with 7 bases of the junction left unmatched. Germline CDR1 and CDR2: DFQATT and SNEGSKA (reference sequence). All patients reached thyroid surgery having received no treatment beforehand. Of note for this clone: The antigen remains undetermined.

This rearrangement joins TRBV20-1 to TRBJ2-7; 7 nucleotides match TRBD2. This receptor was identified in a female donor with papillary thyroid cancer or a benign thyroid nodule (not recorded which). Some clones in this sample may be carry-over from other donors' samples. The specimen sequenced was tumor tissue. CDR3 region: CSARDPSGGPYEQYF. CDR3 bases: TGCAGTGCTAGAGATCCTTCGGGAGGCCCCTACGAGCAGTACTTC.